Given below is one TCR beta chain in context. No antigen is known for it. This CDR3 contains 14 residues. In germline, CDR1 is MDHEN, CDR2 SYDVKM. Production of TCR beta cDNA relied on 5'RACE template switching with UMIs. TCRdb processed the 5' RACE reads again and assigns one entry to each CDR3 protein, with no DNA. The clone table shows 400,000 to 550,000 distinct CDR3 sequences, with the ten largest holding 7.3%. These data belong to a study of T cells expressing NK-cell markers. Points from the study as a whole: The same clonotypes also predominated in the CD3+CD56-NKG2C+ fraction of several donors. The contribution of dominant NKG2C+ clonotypes to CD8+ T cells in roughly six donors was 1.0-7.0%. Expanded NKG2C+ T cell clones were not confirmed as HCMV-specific.

The chain uses TRBV28 and TRBJ2-1; as DNA is missing, the TRBD2 call by TCRdb cannot be tested. The TCR originated in a woman aged 18 to 75 in good health. The sample comprised blood T cells: a sorted CD56 or NKG2C T cell subset, CD4+ or CD8+ T cells, or bulk PBMC T cells (not recorded which). The CDR3: CASALAGGPPEQFF.